A single sample is the source of the 9 T cell receptor beta chains below, sequenced in a study of T cell responses to AZD1222 COVID-19 vaccine. TCRdb's table, derived via immunoSEQ multiplex PCR, lists solely in-frame clones and lacks some. The table has 150,000 to 180,000 clones, about 86% seen once; the top ten hold 5.5%. The sample was peripheral blood, taken on day 0 of MenACWY control vaccination. These receptors came from an adult in good health.

The chain carries TRBV29-1 and TRBJ1-2; D might be TRBD1 (5 bases). The germline V gene encodes CDR1 SQVTM and CDR2 ANQGSEA. V gave up 5 bases and J gave up 6 bases, with 22 bases separating them. The CDR3 loop spans 15 amino acids. The CDR3 DNA reads as TGCAGCGTTTATGGAGGGCAGGGAAGGGGTAATGGCTACACCTTC. It encodes CSVYGGQGRGNGYTF.

The genes are TRBV5-6 and TRBJ2-7, with TRBD1 as a possible D gene (5 bases). Germline assignment: CDR1 SGHDT and CDR2 YYEEEE. This CDR3 has 14 amino acids. The V and J ends lost 0 bases and 3 bases respectively, with 10 bases between them. The CDR3 coding sequence is TGTGCCAGCAGCTTGGACAGGAGATACTACGAGCAGTACGTC. It encodes CASSLDRRYYEQYV.

V gene TRBV5-1 combines with J gene TRBJ1-2; the match to TRBD1 covers 10 bases. Germline assignment: CDR1 SGHRS and CDR2 YFSETQ. This CDR3 contains 17 residues. Trimming cost V 4 bases and J 1 base; bases outside gene matches: 10. CDR3: CASSPGQGIRYNYGYTF. The CDR3 nucleotides read TGCGCCAGCAGCCCGGGACAGGGGATCCGCTATAACTATGGCTACACCTTC.

DNA for the CDR3: TGTGCCAGCAGGCCTAGGGGGCGCGGTTGGTATGGCTACACCTTC. This gives the protein CASRPRGRGWYGYTF. This chain uses TRBV6-2 or TRBV6-3 with TRBJ1-2; TRBD1 matches at 7 bases. Trimming at V came to 6 bases and at J to 5 bases, leaving 12 bases not matched to a gene. The CDR3 loop spans 15 amino acids. Germline-derived CDR1 and CDR2 are MNHEY and SVGEGT.

The chain recombines TRBV2 with TRBJ2-7; 10 nucleotides line up with TRBD1. CDR1 is SNHLY, CDR2 FYNNEI, per germline. CDR3 length equals 14 residues. After removal of 4 bases from V and 3 bases from J, the junction contained 3 bases not matched to a gene. CDR3 bases: TGTGCCAGCAGTGGACGGACAGGGGGCTACGAGCAGTACGTC. It specifies CASSGRTGGYEQYV.

The rearrangement uses TRBV6-5 and TRBJ1-5, with TRBD1 matching over 9 bases. This CDR3 region has 15 residues. V shed 5 bases, J shed 3 bases, and the junction held 5 bases outside the gene matches. Germline V lookup: CDR1 MNHEY, CDR2 SVGAGI. The CDR3 sequence is CASSRDRANNQPQHF. The CDR3 DNA reads TGTGCCAGCAGTCGGGACAGGGCTAACAATCAGCCCCAGCATTTT.

This chain links TRBV11-1 with TRBJ2-1, with TRBD2 matching over 9 bases. Germline V gene lookup returns CDR1 SGHAT and CDR2 FQDESV (reference sequence). The length of the CDR3 is 17 residues. V lost 0 bases, J lost 3 bases, and 6 bases stayed unmatched. CDR3 loop: CASSLARGGALYNEQFF. In nucleotides, the CDR3 is TGTGCCAGCAGCTTAGCGCGGGGGGGTGCTCTCTACAATGAGCAGTTCTTC. Full variable domain (rest looked up from reference TRBV11-1 and TRBJ2-1): EAEVAQSPRYKITEKSQAVAFWCDPISGHATLYWYRQILGQGPELLVQFQDESVVDDSQLPKDRFSAERLKGVDSTLKIQPAELGDSAMYLCASSLARGGALYNEQFFGPGTRLTVL.

This chain links TRBV9 with TRBJ1-2; D is uncertain. CDR3 size: 14 residues. V lost 4 bases and J lost 3, with 13 bases in between. Germline V gene data show CDR1 as SGDLS and CDR2 as YYNGEE. The CDR3 region is CASSISDGYYGYTF. The CDR3 coding sequence is TGTGCCAGCAGCATCTCAGACGGATACTATGGCTACACCTTC.

The V call is TRBV19, the J call TRBJ2-7; 11 positions agree with TRBD1. The CDR3 loop spans 17 amino acids. Germline trimming cut 5 bases from V and 1 base from J; bases unmatched to any gene: 10. CDR1 is LNHDA, CDR2 SQIVND, per germline (reference sequence). Here the CDR3 reads CASSAPGQGVLSYEQYF. The CDR3 DNA is TGTGCCAGTAGTGCTCCGGGACAGGGGGTCCTTTCCTACGAGCAGTACTTC.